The 32 T cell receptor beta chains listed next were all sequenced from one sample in a study of chemoradiotherapy in HPV16-positive cancers. Using immunoSEQ multiplex PCR, the repertoire was profiled, and TCRdb retains in-frame clones only, with some absent. This sample has roughly 19,000 clones, with roughly 86% found just once. The sample consisted of blood, taken from a patient who underwent chemoradiotherapy. These receptors were taken from a human donor with HPV-associated anogenital cancer.

CDR3 amino acids: CASSVGYRDPGNTIYF. The CDR3 bases are TGTGCCAGCAGCGTAGGGTACAGGGACCCTGGAAACACCATATATTTT. V is TRBV9 and J is TRBJ1-3, with D perhaps TRBD1 (6 bases). This CDR3 is 16 amino acids long. Germline CDR1 reads SGDLS; CDR2 reads YYNGEE. Trimming removed 0 bases at V and 2 bases at J, with 12 bases between.

The J gene is TRBJ2-5, the V gene TRBV10-3; 7 nucleotides agree with TRBD1. With 4 bases clipped from V and 5 bases from J, the junction kept 7 bases outside the gene matches. CDR3 length: 14 residues. Germline assignment: CDR1 ENHRY and CDR2 SYGVKD. The CDR3 nucleotides read TGTGCCATCAGTGGGGAACAGGGGTCCGAGACCCAGTACTTC. This encodes CAISGEQGSETQYF.

The V and J genes are TRBV18 and TRBJ1-6; a possible D gene is TRBD1 (6 bases). Trimming took off 3 bases at V and 7 bases at J, with 13 bases between the two ends. The length of the CDR3 is 15 residues. CDR1 and CDR2 (germline): KGHSH, LQKENI. The CDR3 bases are TGTGCCAGCTCACCGGGGGCCGGGGGAAATTCACCCCTCCACTTT. As protein: CASSPGAGGNSPLHF.

The chain is built from TRBV2 and TRBJ2-4; D possibly uses TRBD1 or TRBD2 (5 bases each). The length of the CDR3 is 16 residues. Germline loops: CDR1 SNHLY, CDR2 FYNNEI. Between the trimmed V and J ends, which lost 6 bases and 0 bases, there was a span of 15 bases. The CDR3 protein is CASSKGTSLAKNIQYF. CDR3 coding DNA: TGTGCCAGCAGCAAGGGGACCAGTTTAGCCAAAAACATTCAGTACTTC.

The J gene is TRBJ2-7, the V gene TRBV29-1; possibly TRBD1 for D (6 bases). Germline V CDR1 and CDR2: SQVTM, ANQGSEA. The V end was cut by 5 bases, the J end by 10 bases, with 21 bases between. The CDR3 runs 13 residues. The CDR3 loop is CSVQTGWREGQYF. The CDR3 DNA is TGCAGCGTTCAGACAGGATGGCGTGAAGGTCAGTACTTC.

This chain connects TRBV2 to TRBJ2-4; tentatively, D is TRBD1 (5 bases). Trimming removed 6 bases from V and 7 bases from J, with 7 bases in between. Germline lookup yields CDR1 SNHLY and CDR2 FYNNEI. The CDR3 has 11 residues. In nucleotides, the CDR3 is TGTGCCAGCAGAGACAGCAACATTCAGTACTTC. The encoded protein is CASRDSNIQYF.

The genes are TRBV4-1 and TRBJ1-1; 7 nucleotides agree with TRBD1. The CDR3 length is 15 residues. Per germline, CDR1 MGHRA and CDR2 YSYEKL. V lost 4 bases and J lost 7; bases outside the gene matches: 12. For the CDR3, the DNA is TGCGCCAGCAGCCTCGATAGGGGGACAGAGTTTGAAGCTTTCTTT. Residues: CASSLDRGTEFEAFF.

J is TRBJ2-7 and V is TRBV7-2, with 13 bases fitting TRBD2. Trimming at V came to 2 bases and at J to 7 bases, leaving 8 bases not matched to a gene. Germline V CDR1 and CDR2: SGHTA, FQGNSA. The CDR3 covers 16 residues. The CDR3 DNA sequence: TGTGCCAGCAGCTTATCCGGGACTAGCGGGAAGTTTGAGCAGTACTTC. The encoded protein is CASSLSGTSGKFEQYF.

This clone was seen once. This chain links TRBV5-5 with TRBJ2-1; 10 bases match TRBD1. The CDR3 loop spans 15 amino acids. V lost 2 bases and J lost 10; bases outside the gene matches: 9. Germline lookup yields CDR1 SGHKS and CDR2 YYEKEE (reference sequence). In DNA, the CDR3 is TGTGCCAGCAGCTTCCGGGACAGGGGCCTTGGGGAGCAGTTCTTC. Its protein product is CASSFRDRGLGEQFF.

In the case of this clone: Other nucleotide sequences in the sample specify the same CDR3. J is TRBJ1-4 and V is TRBV19; D uncertain. The CDR3 covers 15 residues. V lost 1 base, J lost 0 bases, and 6 bases lay in between. Per the germline V gene, CDR1 is LNHDA and CDR2 is SQIVND (reference sequence). The CDR3 sequence is CASSIGGATNEKLFF. The DNA for the CDR3 is TGTGCCAGTAGTATAGGGGGAGCAACTAATGAAAAACTGTTTTTT.

The chain employs TRBV4-3 and TRBJ2-5; 10 positions match TRBD2. Gene TRBJ2-7 matches the end of the DNA better, so the J call may be wrong. CDR1 is LGHNA and CDR2 is YSLEER in the germline V gene. The CDR3 is 17 residues long. CDR3 protein: CASSQDRQGLANYEQYF. CDR3 sequence (DNA): TGCGCCAGCAGCCAAGATCGGCAGGGACTAGCGAACTACGAGCAGTACTTC.

The rearrangement joins TRBV27 to TRBJ1-5; D gene uncertain. The CDR3 contains 14 residues. From germline, CDR1 is MNHEY and CDR2 SMNVEV (reference sequence). V lost 5 bases and J lost 2, with 10 bases in between. The CDR3 loop reads CASSLKIGNQPQHF. CDR3 bases: TGTGCCAGCAGTCTCAAAATTGGCAATCAGCCCCAGCATTTT.

This clone has only one observation. This chain joins TRBV11-3 and TRBJ2-7, with D tentatively TRBD1 (6 bases). Trimming took off 7 bases at V and 0 bases at J, with 16 bases between the two ends. This CDR3 spans 15 amino acids. CDR1 is SGHNT, CDR2 YENEEA, per germline. Written as DNA, the CDR3 is TGTGCCAGCACCCCTTCTGGGGGCAGCTCCTACGAGCAGTACTTC. Its protein product is CASTPSGGSSYEQYF.

The chain uses TRBV18 and TRBJ2-2; a weak D match, TRBD2 (5 bases). The CDR3 runs to 14 residues. The germline V and J ends were trimmed by 2 bases and 7 bases, with 11 bases remaining between them. Germline V CDR1 and CDR2: KGHSH, LQKENI. CDR3 DNA sequence: TGTGCCAGCTCACCAGACTACCGGGACGGGGAGCTGTTTTTT. Protein product: CASSPDYRDGELFF.

V gene TRBV11-3 combines with J gene TRBJ2-7; unclear D gene. The CDR3 covers 13 residues. V lost 5 bases to trimming and J lost 3 bases, with 11 bases between them. Germline CDR1 is SGHNT and CDR2 is YENEEA. The CDR3 DNA is TGTGCCAGCAGCCCCAGGACCATCTACGAGCAGTACTTC. Amino acids: CASSPRTIYEQYF.

This chain links TRBV28 with TRBJ1-1; TRBD1 matches 8 bases. V trimming: 3 bases; J trimming: 5 bases; junction bases outside the gene matches: 11. The V gene's germline CDR1 is MDHEN and CDR2 SYDVKM. This CDR3 spans 16 amino acids. CDR3 coding DNA: TGTGCCAGCAGTTTGCCTCAGGGGGCTGCGTGGACTGAAGCTTTCTTT. Protein product: CASSLPQGAAWTEAFF.

A remark on this clone: Relative to the germline gene, one junction end is altered; a read error may explain this. This rearrangement joins TRBV7-7 to TRBJ2-3; D call uncertain. Looked up from germline, CDR1 is SSHAT and CDR2 is FNYEAQ (reference sequence). This CDR3 has 15 amino acids. Written as DNA, the CDR3 is TGTGCTAGCAGCCCGAAACTCAGTTTCACAGATACGCAGTATTTT. Amino acid sequence: CASSPKLSFTDTQYF.

The chain recombines TRBV7-2 with TRBJ2-4, with D unresolved. Germline lookup yields CDR1 SGHTA and CDR2 FQGNSA. Trimming removed 1 base at V and 3 bases at J, with 13 bases between. CDR3 length equals 16 residues. The CDR3 DNA is TGTGCCAGCAGCTTAGACGGGCTTCGAGGCAAAAACATTCAGTACTTC. This gives the protein CASSLDGLRGKNIQYF.

The chain is built from TRBV11-2 and TRBJ2-1, with D tentatively TRBD2 (7 bases). This CDR3 contains 15 residues. CDR1 and CDR2 from the germline V gene are SGHAT and FQNNGV. Trimming pared 5 bases from V and 5 bases from J, leaving 16 bases between. CDR3: CASSRTEGGNNEQFF. In DNA form, the CDR3 reads TGTGCCAGCAGCAGGACAGAGGGAGGGAACAATGAGCAGTTCTTC.

The chain has TRBV7-8 and TRBJ2-7; D might be TRBD1 or TRBD2, each matching 6 bases. This CDR3 is built from 14 residues. Trimming pared 5 bases from V and 5 bases from J, leaving 16 bases between. The germline V gene has CDR1 SGHVS and CDR2 FQNEAQ. DNA of the CDR3: TGTGCCAGCAGCAAGATTCGTGGGGGGCACGAGCAGTACTTC. Translated: CASSKIRGGHEQYF.

This chain links TRBV11-2 with TRBJ2-5; D perhaps matches TRBD1 (6 bases). Between the trimmed V and J ends, which lost 2 bases and 5 bases, there was a span of 15 bases. In germline, CDR1 is SGHAT, CDR2 FQNNGV. The CDR3 spans 15 residues. As DNA, the CDR3 is TGTGCCAGCAGCTTACAGGGGAGAGGGGAGGAGACCCAGTACTTC. Encoded protein: CASSLQGRGEETQYF.

The J gene is TRBJ2-3, the V gene TRBV18; D ambiguous. Germline CDR1 reads KGHSH; CDR2 reads LQKENI. CDR3 length: 15 residues. Trimming stripped 3 bases from V and 0 bases from J, with 10 bases between. As DNA, the CDR3 is TGTGCCAGCTCACCGGGTAGAACAAGCACAGATACGCAGTATTTT. The encoded protein is CASSPGRTSTDTQYF.

This chain joins TRBV7-2 and TRBJ2-4, with no clear D. The CDR3 length is 12 residues. The germline V gene has CDR1 SGHTA and CDR2 FQGNSA. The V end was cut by 1 base, the J end by 9 bases, with 7 bases between. The CDR3 DNA reads TGTGCCAGCAGCTTAGGTCATGGCATTCAGTACTTC. It codes for CASSLGHGIQYF.

This clone was recorded only once. This chain uses TRBV19 with TRBJ1-1, with D perhaps matching TRBD1 (6 bases). CDR3 length equals 14 residues. V shed 6 bases and J shed 1 base, with 12 bases lying between them. Germline-derived CDR1 and CDR2 are LNHDA and SQIVND (reference sequence). The CDR3 loop is CASRPQQGNTEAFF. In DNA, the CDR3 is TGTGCCAGTAGGCCGCAACAGGGGAACACTGAAGCTTTCTTT.

On this clone: An end of the junction does not agree with germline; a read error may underlie this. The rearrangement links TRBV7-7 to TRBJ2-5; tentatively, D is TRBD2 (6 bases). The CDR3 is 15 amino acids. Germline V CDR1 and CDR2: SSHAT, FNYEAQ (reference sequence). CDR3 sequence reads: CASSLAGSGIETQYF. The CDR3 DNA follows: TGTGCTAGCAGCTTGGCCGGGAGCGGCATTGAGACCCAGTACTTC.

Only one count was recorded for this clone. The chain is built from TRBV19 and TRBJ2-5; maybe TRBD1 (5 bases). Germline V gene data show CDR1 as LNHDA and CDR2 as SQIVND (reference sequence). The ends were cut back, 5 bases at V and 1 base at J, with 14 bases in the middle. The CDR3 consists of 15 residues. CDR3 protein: CASSARQLAQETQYF. CDR3 nucleotides: TGTGCCAGTAGTGCTAGACAGTTAGCCCAAGAGACCCAGTACTTC.

The V gene is TRBV14, the J gene TRBJ1-3, with D possibly TRBD1 on 5 matching bases. Per the germline V gene, CDR1 is SGHDN and CDR2 is FVKESK. V lost 4 bases and J 0 bases, leaving 10 bases between the germline ends. The CDR3 has 15 amino acids. The CDR3 DNA reads as TGTGCCAGCAGCCGACCAGGGAACTCTGGAAACACCATATATTTT. It encodes CASSRPGNSGNTIYF. The full variable domain, with the rest looked up from reference TRBV14 and TRBJ1-3, is EAGVTQFPSHSVIEKGQTVTLRCDPISGHDNLYWYRRVMGKEIKFLLHFVKESKQDESGMPNNRFLAERTGGTYSTLKVQPAELEDSGVYFCASSRPGNSGNTIYFGEGSWLTVV.

This clone is deemed medium-sized. The chain links TRBV7-3 to TRBJ1-1; D gene unclear. Germline values: CDR1 SGHTA, CDR2 FQGTGA. This CDR3 has 13 amino acids. Deletions cut 0 bases from V and 5 bases from J, with 7 bases between. In DNA, the CDR3 is TGTGCCAGCAGCTTAACTGAACGGACTGAAGCTTTCTTT. Its translation is CASSLTERTEAFF.

The V gene is TRBV5-1, the J gene TRBJ2-6; the match to TRBD2 covers 8 bases. Germline V gene lookup returns CDR1 SGHRS and CDR2 YFSETQ. Germline trimming cut 4 bases from V and 4 bases from J; bases unmatched to any gene: 7. The CDR3 extends over 16 amino acids. CDR3 residues: CASSITSGAGANVLTF. CDR3 DNA sequence: TGCGCCAGCAGCATTACTAGCGGCGCGGGGGCCAACGTCCTGACTTTC.

The CDR3, as DNA: TGTGCCAGCAGCCCGGACATCTATAGCAATCAGCCCCAGCATTTT. This translates into CASSPDIYSNQPQHF. This chain links TRBV7-2 with TRBJ1-5, with D maybe TRBD1 (5 bases). This CDR3 comprises 15 residues. From germline, CDR1 is SGHTA and CDR2 FQGNSA. V lost 5 bases and J lost 0, with 11 bases in between. The full variable domain, with the rest looked up from reference TRBV7-2 and TRBJ1-5, is GAGVSQSPSNKVTEKGKDVELRCDPISGHTALYWYRQSLGQGLEFLIYFQGNSAPDKSGLPSDRFSAERTGGSVSTLTIQRTQQEDSAVYLCASSPDIYSNQPQHFGDGTRLSIL.

This sequence joins TRBV15 and TRBJ2-4; a possible D gene is TRBD1 (6 bases). The germline gives CDR1 LNHNV, CDR2 YYDKDF (reference sequence). Trimming took off 0 bases at V and 6 bases at J, with 12 bases between the two ends. This CDR3 has 15 amino acids. The CDR3 protein is CATSRDLSRGNIQYF. In DNA form, the CDR3 reads TGTGCCACCAGCAGAGATCTTTCCAGGGGAAACATTCAGTACTTC. The whole variable domain, filled in from reference TRBV15 and TRBJ2-4, reads DAMVIQNPRYQVTQFGKPVTLSCSQTLNHNVMYWYQQKSSQAPKLLFHYYDKDFNNEADTPDNFQSRRPNTSFCFLDIRSPGLGDTAMYLCATSRDLSRGNIQYFGAGTRLSVL.

This clone was seen just once. V is TRBV7-9 and J is TRBJ2-1; TRBD2 matches 8 bases. This CDR3 is built from 17 residues. The germline gives CDR1 SEHNR, CDR2 FQNEAQ (reference sequence). Trimming removed 5 bases from V and 6 bases from J; junction bases left unmatched: 15. As DNA, the CDR3 is TGTGCCAGCAGCCCTATGAACGGGGGGGCCTTTTTCAATGAGCAGTTCTTC. Residues: CASSPMNGGAFFNEQFF.